This TCR beta chain was captured by sequencing in a study of blood T cells in healthy people across ages. Only a few counts were recorded for this clonotype. The target antigen is unknown. A sample-barcoded 5' primer and a J-beta primer mix were used in a second PCR of roughly 7 to 12 cycles. Each cDNA molecule was tagged by a template-switch adaptor with 12 random nucleotides. TCRdb independently ran MiXCR on the 5' RACE reads; one entry per CDR3 protein. The sample has fewer than 2 million distinct CDR3 sequences, more than 35% seen once. Study-wide findings and caveats: TCR beta diversity, measured per million T cells, fell in a roughly linear way with age. Strong correlation linked observed beta diversity and percent naive T cells.

Trimming took 8 bases from V and 0 from J, leaving 8 bases between them. The CDR3 is made up of 14 amino acids. Germline CDR1 and CDR2: LNHNV and YYDKDF (reference sequence). The chain couples TRBV15 to TRBJ2-6; D is uncertain. The sequencing sample was made of blood. The sequence came from a human donor in good health. CDR3: CATSKSSGANVLTF. For the CDR3, the DNA is TGTGCCACCTCAAAGAGCTCTGGGGCCAACGTCCTGACTTTC.